Listed below are T cell receptor beta chains from one sample, sequenced in a study of blood T cell repertoires in COVID-19. The assay was immunoSEQ multiplex PCR, and TCRdb's table has in-frame clones only and misses some. Of 71,000 or so clones in the sample, about nine tenths were seen once. Material for sequencing was peripheral blood. These receptors all come from a woman aged 18-29 years with acute or convalescent COVID-19. Each CDR3 is given with its conserved first and last residue. Each record gives: clone size, V gene, D gene, J gene, CDR3 protein, CDR3 DNA. The D gene is left open where the match is weak. A clone size is listed for some rows: how often the clone was seen (once, few, many), or a class if it is expanded.

.	TRBV7-9	.	TRBJ1-1	CASSPPGAMNTEAFF	TGTGCCAGCAGCCCCCCGGGAGCCATGAACACTGAAGCTTTCTTT
.	TRBV28	.	TRBJ1-6	CASSPLTGTYNSPLHF	TGTGCCAGCAGCCCCTTGACCGGGACTTATAATTCACCCCTCCACTTT
.	TRBV30	.	TRBJ2-7	CAWHRGGSGEQYF	TGTGCCTGGCACAGGGGGGGTTCGGGCGAGCAGTACTTC
.	TRBV15	TRBD2	TRBJ2-1	CATSRDRPSGQSSYNEQFF	TGTGCCACCAGCAGAGATCGTCCTAGCGGGCAGAGCTCCTACAATGAGCAGTTCTTC
.	TRBV15	TRBD2	TRBJ2-5	CATSRAPPYLAGVETQYF	TGTGCCACCAGCAGAGCCCCTCCGTACCTAGCGGGAGTAGAGACCCAGTACTTC
.	TRBV7-2	TRBD1	TRBJ1-5	CASSGGGQGNQPQHF	TGTGCCAGCAGCGGGGGCGGACAGGGCAATCAGCCCCAGCATTTT
.	TRBV5-6	TRBD1	TRBJ2-7	CASSGHLGQGGYEQYF	TGTGCCAGCAGCGGCCACTTAGGACAGGGTGGATACGAGCAGTACTTC
.	TRBV19	TRBD1	TRBJ1-5	CASTKTGVNQPQHF	TGTGCCAGTACCAAGACAGGGGTCAATCAGCCCCAGCATTTT
.	TRBV5-5	TRBD2	TRBJ2-7	CASSRTSGEPYEQYF	TGTGCCAGCAGTCGGACTAGCGGGGAACCCTACGAGCAGTACTTC
.	TRBV4-3	.	TRBJ2-1	CASSQDRGVLNEQFF	TGCGCCAGCAGCCAAGATCGGGGTGTTCTTAATGAGCAGTTCTTC
.	TRBV19	.	TRBJ1-1	CASSSPGGAAEAFF	TGTGCCAGTAGTAGCCCGGGGGGGGCCGCTGAAGCTTTCTTT
.	TRBV5-1	TRBD1	TRBJ1-4	CASSVGTGVEKLFF	TGCGCCAGCAGTGTCGGGACAGGGGTAGAAAAACTGTTTTTT
.	TRBV5-4	TRBD1	TRBJ1-2	CASSLTGYYGYTF	TGTGCCAGCAGCCTGACAGGGTACTATGGCTACACCTTC
.	TRBV13	TRBD2	TRBJ2-7	CASSLAGGVEQYF	TGTGCCAGCAGCTTAGCGGGGGGGGTCGAGCAGTACTTC
.	TRBV4-1	TRBD1	TRBJ2-7	CASSQQDRGTYEQYF	TGCGCCAGCAGCCAACAGGACAGGGGCACGTACGAGCAGTACTTC
.	TRBV7-9	TRBD1	TRBJ1-4	CASSPAGQGEYEKLFF	TGTGCCAGCAGCCCCGCGGGACAGGGCGAGTATGAAAAACTGTTTTTT
.	TRBV18	TRBD1	TRBJ1-3	CASSPQTGEAGNTIYF	TGTGCCAGCTCACCGCAAACAGGGGAAGCTGGAAACACCATATATTTT
few	TRBV29-1	.	TRBJ1-1	CSTGNRDNTEAFF	TGCAGCACAGGAAACAGGGATAACACTGAAGCTTTCTTT
.	TRBV6-1	TRBD1	TRBJ1-4	CASSDGQEGRLF	TGTGCCAGCAGTGACGGACAGGAAGGCAGACTTTTT
.	TRBV5-4	TRBD1	TRBJ1-1	CASSLQGVRVAFF	TGTGCCAGCAGCTTGCAGGGGGTGCGGGTAGCTTTCTTT
.	TRBV6-6	.	TRBJ1-6	CASTTPGGEGGSPLHF	TGTGCCAGCACTACCCCTGGGGGGGAGGGTGGTTCACCCCTCCACTTT
.	TRBV3-1/TRBV3-2	.	TRBJ1-2	CASSQDAGNYGYTF	TGTGCCAGCAGCCAAGACGCAGGGAACTATGGCTACACCTTC
.	TRBV4-1	TRBD1	TRBJ1-3	CASSDRGLSGNTIYF	TGCGCCAGCAGCGACAGGGGGCTCTCTGGAAACACCATATATTTT
.	TRBV7-2	TRBD2	TRBJ2-3	CASSLSGLAGGETDTQYF	TGTGCCAGCAGCTTATCTGGGCTAGCGGGGGGAGAAACAGATACGCAGTATTTT
.	TRBV6-5	TRBD1	TRBJ1-6	CASSYSGTGGSPLHF	TGTGCCAGCAGTTACTCTGGGACAGGGGGTTCACCCCTCCACTTT
.	TRBV11-2	.	TRBJ1-1	CASSLGTKTEAFF	TGTGCCAGCAGCCTCGGGACAAAGACTGAAGCTTTCTTT
.	TRBV19	TRBD1	TRBJ1-5	CASSMLGQGGNQPQHF	TGTGCCAGTAGTATGCTCGGACAGGGGGGCAATCAGCCCCAGCATTTT
.	TRBV21-1	.	TRBJ2-1	CASSKDLANLYNEQFF	TGTGCCAGCAGCAAGGATCTAGCGAACCTTTACAATGAGCAGTTCTTC
few	TRBV7-2	.	TRBJ2-5	CASSLGSETQYF	TGTGCCAGCAGCTTAGGTTCGGAGACCCAGTACTTC
.	TRBV10-3	.	TRBJ1-1	CAISALSGGNTEAFF	TGTGCCATCAGTGCTCTTTCAGGAGGGAACACTGAAGCTTTCTTT
.	TRBV29-1	.	TRBJ1-1	CSAGEWDTEAFF	TGCAGCGCAGGGGAATGGGACACTGAAGCTTTCTTT
.	TRBV5-1	.	TRBJ1-6	CASSGGERNSPLHF	TGCGCCAGCTCTGGGGGGGAACGTAATTCACCCCTCCACTTT
.	TRBV19	.	TRBJ1-1	CASSTSNERTEAFF	TGTGCCAGTAGTACCTCAAACGAGAGGACTGAAGCTTTCTTT
.	TRBV5-1	TRBD1	TRBJ1-6	CASSRTGASYNSPLHF	TGCGCCAGCAGCAGAACAGGGGCCTCCTATAATTCACCCCTCCACTTT
.	TRBV2	.	TRBJ1-2	CASRGDSENYGYTF	TGTGCCAGCAGGGGGGACTCAGAAAATTATGGCTACACCTTC
.	TRBV5-1	TRBD2	TRBJ2-1	CASTSGNVRNEQFF	TGCGCCAGCACTAGCGGGAACGTCAGGAATGAGCAGTTCTTC
few	TRBV7-2	TRBD2	TRBJ2-1	CASSSAPSGSSYNEQFF	TGTGCCAGCAGCTCTGCTCCTAGCGGAAGCTCCTACAATGAGCAGTTCTTC
.	TRBV5-1	TRBD2	TRBJ2-7	CASSWGTSGDYEQYF	TGCGCCAGCAGCTGGGGGACTAGCGGGGACTACGAGCAGTACTTC
.	TRBV10-3	TRBD2	TRBJ2-7	CAISERLAGKYEQYF	TGTGCCATCAGTGAGAGACTAGCGGGAAAGTACGAGCAGTACTTC
.	TRBV3-1/TRBV3-2	TRBD1	TRBJ1-2	CASSQLQGGYGYTF	TGTGCCAGCAGCCAACTACAGGGGGGTTATGGCTACACCTTC
.	TRBV7-8	.	TRBJ2-1	CASSLFSGLNNEQFF	TGTGCCAGCAGCTTATTTAGCGGACTTAACAATGAGCAGTTCTTC
.	TRBV29-1	.	TRBJ2-3	CSVVPGTDTQYF	TGCAGCGTTGTCCCAGGCACAGATACGCAGTATTTT
.	TRBV2	.	TRBJ1-1	CASRSQGQLNTEAFF	TGTGCCAGCAGGTCCCAGGGCCAACTGAACACTGAAGCTTTCTTT
.	TRBV7-2	TRBD2	TRBJ2-7	CASSTNPSGGAYEQYF	TGTGCCAGCAGCACAAATCCTAGCGGGGGGGCCTACGAGCAGTACTTC
.	TRBV5-1	TRBD2	TRBJ2-2	CASRFGTSGTGELFF	TGCGCCAGCAGGTTTGGGACTAGCGGGACCGGGGAGCTGTTTTTT